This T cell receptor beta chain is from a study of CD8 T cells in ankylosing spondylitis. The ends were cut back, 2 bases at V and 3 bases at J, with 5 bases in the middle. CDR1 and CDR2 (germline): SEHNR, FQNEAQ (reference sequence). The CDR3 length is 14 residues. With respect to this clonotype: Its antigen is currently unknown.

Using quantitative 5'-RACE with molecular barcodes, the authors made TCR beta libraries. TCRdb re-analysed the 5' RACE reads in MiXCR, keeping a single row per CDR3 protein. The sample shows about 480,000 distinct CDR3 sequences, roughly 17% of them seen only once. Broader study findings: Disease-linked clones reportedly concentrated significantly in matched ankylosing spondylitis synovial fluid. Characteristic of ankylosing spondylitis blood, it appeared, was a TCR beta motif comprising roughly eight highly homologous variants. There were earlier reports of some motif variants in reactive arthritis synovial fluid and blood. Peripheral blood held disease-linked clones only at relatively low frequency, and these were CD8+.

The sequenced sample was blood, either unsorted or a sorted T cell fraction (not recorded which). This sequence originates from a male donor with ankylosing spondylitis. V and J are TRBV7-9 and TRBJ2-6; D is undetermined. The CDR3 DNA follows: TGTGCCAGCAGCTTACAAGGTGGGGCCAACGTCCTGACTTTC. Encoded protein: CASSLQGGANVLTF.